Listed below are T cell receptor beta chains from one sample, sequenced in a study of T cell repertoires in cytomegalovirus infection. In TCRdb, the reads were re-called with MiXCR into one record per CDR3 protein. The sample has roughly 310,000 distinct CDR3 sequences; just under 30% are singletons. These receptors' antigens are unknown. The sample in question was cultured PBMCs, obtained from culture after CMV antigen stimulation. The receptor source for this set is a human donor in good health (CMV status not recorded). Some clones in this sample may be carry-over from other donors' samples. Each CDR3 is given with its conserved first and last residue. A D gene is named only where the DNA matches it firmly. The size of a clone is reported for some rows only, either as once, few or many, or as a class for expanded clones.

TRBV6-2/TRBV6-3	-	TRBJ2-2	TRBD2	TGTGCCAGCACCGGACTAGCGGGAGGGAACACCGGGGAGCTGTTTTTT	CASTGLAGGNTGELFF
TRBV7-2	few	TRBJ1-1	-	TGTGCCAGCAGCTGGTGGGAGAACACTGAAGCTTTCTTT	CASSWWENTEAFF
TRBV11-2	-	TRBJ2-3	TRBD2	TGTGCCAGCAGCACCGGACTAGCGGGGGCAGATACGCAGTATTTT	CASSTGLAGADTQYF
TRBV28	few	TRBJ2-1	TRBD1	TGTGCCAGCAGTCGGACAGGGGTGAATGAGCAGTTCTTC	CASSRTGVNEQFF
TRBV28	many	TRBJ2-7	-	TGTGCCAGCAGTTCCCTAGGGGAGCCTTCCGTCAGCCTCTCCTACGAGCAGTACTTC	CASSSLGEPSVSLSYEQYF
TRBV28	few	TRBJ1-3	-	TGTGCCAGCAGCCCTCCCGCTAACTCTGGAAACACCATATATTTT	CASSPPANSGNTIYF
TRBV28	-	TRBJ1-1	-	TGTGCCAGCAGTTTAATTAGGAGTGACACTGAAGCTTTCTTT	CASSLIRSDTEAFF
TRBV20-1	few	TRBJ1-4	-	TGCAGTGCTAGAGGAAGGGATGAAAAACTGTTTTTT	CSARGRDEKLFF
TRBV4-2	-	TRBJ2-1	TRBD2	TGTGCCAGCAGCCTGTGGACTAGCGGAGGGGAGGGGGATGAGCAGTTCTTC	CASSLWTSGGEGDEQFF
TRBV28	many	TRBJ2-7	-	TGTGCCAGCAGTTTCTCTCCAGGTATGAGGCGGCAGTACTTC	CASSFSPGMRRQYF